This record concerns one T cell receptor beta chain sequence. Its cognate antigen is unknown. These data originate in a study of cytomegalovirus exposure and HLA in healthy donors. Germline loops: CDR1 SQVTM, CDR2 ANQGSEA. CDR3 length: 15 residues. The germline V and J ends were trimmed by 0 bases and 0 bases, with 9 bases remaining between them. 13 Jbeta primers and 60 Vbeta primers were used for the PCR. The method was immunoSEQ multiplex PCR; TCRdb's version includes in-frame clones alone and lacks a portion of them. Of over 85,000 clones listed, roughly 78% are singletons. Unrecorded immune exposures were likely, despite nominal health at sampling. Study results and caveats: Later analysis associated a missense DCLRE1C variant with TCR beta V- and J-gene trimming. Analyses of presence/absence relied on an assumption of roughly uniform sequencing depth across donors.

The TCR originated in a woman in her thirties in good health and CMV-seronegative. The sample was PBMCs. The J gene is TRBJ1-3, the V gene TRBV29-1, with D tentatively TRBD1 (6 bases). The CDR3 region has the DNA TGCAGCGTTGAAGACAGGGGACGCTCTGGAAACACCATATATTTT. Encoded protein: CSVEDRGRSGNTIYF.